This TCR beta chain originates from a study of blood T cell repertoires in COVID-19. In the study overall: COVID-19 samples, acute and convalescent, were from the United States, Italy and Spain.

The authors' processing: Estimation of nucleated cell counts was performed using reference gene primer amplification. Profiling relied on immunoSEQ multiplex PCR, and the TCRdb table lists in-frame clones only, not all of them. That table is the source of V, J and clone size, and D and trimming were worked out from the DNA. The sample shows roughly 200,000 clones, around 90% of them seen only once. The table lists this clone with a count of one. J gave up 3 bases and V 3 bases, and 4 bases lay outside the gene matches. Germline V gene lookup returns CDR1 LGHNA and CDR2 YSLEER. CDR3 length equals 15 residues.

V and J are TRBV4-3 and TRBJ1-4; 7 bases match TRBD1. Specimen: peripheral blood. The TCR comes from a man aged 45-65 years with acute or convalescent COVID-19. CDR3 residues: CASSHRQGPNEKLFF. As DNA, the CDR3 is TGCGCCAGCAGCCACCGACAGGGTCCTAATGAAAAACTGTTTTTT.